Presented here are 21 T cell receptor beta chains from one specimen sequenced in a study of blood T cell repertoires in COVID-19. Assay: immunoSEQ multiplex PCR; the TCRdb copy retains only in-frame clones and omits some. This sample has fewer than 200,000 clones, with 70% to 90% found just once. The sequenced sample was peripheral blood. Source of these receptors: a man aged 60 to 75 who had recovered from COVID-19.

This sequence joins TRBV7-2 and TRBJ1-6; possible D gene TRBD1, 5 bases. Germline V gene lookup returns CDR1 SGHTA and CDR2 FQGNSA. The CDR3 covers 15 residues. Trimming cost V 5 bases and J 7 bases, with 15 bases left between them. CDR3 residues: CASSPILGRNSPLHF. The CDR3 nucleotides read TGTGCCAGCAGCCCAATCCTGGGGCGGAATTCACCCCTCCACTTT.

The chain has TRBV2 and TRBJ1-5; 7 positions match TRBD1. The junction had 14 bases not matched to a gene; V was cut back by 6 bases and J by 6 bases. This CDR3 has 16 amino acids. The germline V gene encodes CDR1 SNHLY and CDR2 FYNNEI. CDR3 sequence: CASSGYRGRQSQPQHF. CDR3 DNA sequence: TGTGCCAGCAGCGGGTACAGGGGAAGGCAAAGTCAGCCCCAGCATTTT.

Regarding this clone: The junction shows a germline mismatch at one end, possibly a read error. J is TRBJ2-1 and V is TRBV5-1, with 9 bases aligning to TRBD2. From germline, CDR1 is SGHRS and CDR2 YFSETQ. The CDR3 loop spans 17 amino acids. CDR3 protein: CASIQAGGSSSHNEQFF. The CDR3 DNA sequence: TGCGCCAGCATACAAGCGGGGGGCTCAAGCTCCCACAATGAGCAGTTCTTC.

The chain is built from TRBV7-2 and TRBJ2-1; no clear D. Trimming removed 8 bases from V and 1 base from J, with 9 bases in between. This CDR3 is 13 amino acids long. CDR1 and CDR2 (germline): SGHTA, FQGNSA. The CDR3 sequence is CASGQDSYNEQFF. The CDR3 region has the DNA TGTGCCAGCGGCCAGGATTCCTACAATGAGCAGTTCTTC.

This chain links TRBV4-2 with TRBJ1-6, with 10 nucleotides matching TRBD1. This CDR3 region has 16 residues. From germline, CDR1 is LGHNA and CDR2 YNFKEQ. V was pared by 0 bases and J by 7 bases, with 3 bases of the junction left unmatched. CDR3 bases: TGTGCCAGCAGCCAAGAATTGGGACAGGGGAATTCACCCCTCCACTTT. Translated, it gives CASSQELGQGNSPLHF.

This sequence joins TRBV19 and TRBJ1-2; a possible D gene is TRBD1 (5 bases). Per germline, CDR1 LNHDA and CDR2 SQIVND (reference sequence). The V and J ends lost 7 bases and 8 bases respectively, with 17 bases between them. CDR3 length: 13 amino acids. The CDR3 DNA sequence: TGTGCCAGTACCCCTAAGGGGCGAAAAGGCTACACCTTC. As protein: CASTPKGRKGYTF.

The chain recombines TRBV5-4 with TRBJ1-1; TRBD1 matches 10 bases. Trimming removed 1 base from V and 7 bases from J; junction bases left unmatched: 10. The CDR3 extends over 16 amino acids. The V gene's germline CDR1 is SGHNT and CDR2 YYREEE (reference sequence). CDR3 amino acids: CASSLRTGTGDNEAFF. DNA of the CDR3: TGTGCCAGCAGCTTGCGGACTGGGACAGGGGATAATGAAGCTTTCTTT.

The chain is built from TRBV12-5 and TRBJ1-1; a weak D match, TRBD1 (6 bases). Germline V gene sequence: CDR1 LGHNT, CDR2 FRNRAP. This CDR3 has 14 amino acids. Trimming removed 6 bases at V and 0 bases at J, with 11 bases between. CDR3 bases: TGTGCTAGTGGCCAACAGGGAATGAACACTGAAGCTTTCTTT. Its protein product is CASGQQGMNTEAFF.

The chain employs TRBV7-9 and TRBJ1-2, with D possibly TRBD1 on 6 matching bases. The CDR3 is 15 residues long. The germline V gene encodes CDR1 SEHNR and CDR2 FQNEAQ (reference sequence). Trimming took 6 bases from V and 6 from J, leaving 20 bases between them. The CDR3 loop reads CASRKFDGGQDGYTF. DNA for the CDR3: TGTGCCAGCAGGAAATTCGACGGGGGGCAGGATGGCTACACCTTC.

The chain employs TRBV5-1 and TRBJ2-6; D gene uncertain. There are 15 residues in the CDR3. The V and J ends lost 2 bases and 0 bases respectively, with 6 bases between them. Germline-derived CDR1 and CDR2 are SGHRS and YFSETQ. For the CDR3, the DNA is TGCGCCAGCAGCTTCTATGCCTCTGGGGCCAACGTCCTGACTTTC. Translating it yields CASSFYASGANVLTF.

The chain joins TRBV7-9 to TRBJ1-6, with D hard to call. CDR1 SEHNR and CDR2 FQNEAQ come from the germline V gene (reference sequence). V was shortened by 0 bases and J by 7 bases, with 10 bases between the two germline ends. This CDR3 is built from 15 residues. CDR3 nucleotide sequence: TGTGCCAGCAGCTTAGCGTCAGGAAAGAATTCACCCCTCCACTTT. Its protein is CASSLASGKNSPLHF.

With respect to this clone: The sample has other DNA sequences that encode this CDR3 too. V is TRBV28 and J is TRBJ2-7, with D maybe TRBD1 (6 bases). The germline V gene has CDR1 MDHEN and CDR2 SYDVKM. Trimming left V 6 bases short and J 1 base short, with 7 bases between. The CDR3 has 12 residues. CDR3 sequence (DNA): TGTGCCAGCAGCACAGGGTCCTACGAGCAGTACTTC. The encoded protein is CASSTGSYEQYF.

This sequence joins TRBV9 and TRBJ2-4; a weak D match, TRBD1 (5 bases). Trimming left V 0 bases short and J 5 bases short, with 9 bases between. Germline values: CDR1 SGDLS, CDR2 YYNGEE. The CDR3 has 14 residues. The CDR3 reads CASSVEGLENIQYF. CDR3 nucleotides: TGTGCCAGCAGCGTAGAGGGGCTCGAAAACATTCAGTACTTC.

This chain joins TRBV5-1 and TRBJ1-6; no clear D gene. This CDR3 region has 16 residues. Looked up from germline, CDR1 is SGHRS and CDR2 is YFSETQ. The V end lost 0 bases, the J end lost 10 bases, and 17 bases lay between the germline ends. The CDR3 sequence: CASSLAPQKRESPLHF. CDR3 nucleotides: TGCGCCAGCAGCTTGGCCCCACAGAAGCGGGAATCACCCCTCCACTTT. The complete variable domain, with remaining parts taken from reference TRBV5-1 and TRBJ1-6, reads KAGVTQTPRYLIKTRGQQVTLSCSPISGHRSVSWYQQTPGQGLQFLFEYFSETQRNKGNFPGRFSGRQFSNSRSEMNVSTLELGDSALYLCASSLAPQKRESPLHFGNGTRLTVT.

Only a few counts were recorded for this clone. This chain joins TRBV30 and TRBJ2-7; 10 nucleotides match TRBD1. Losses at the gene ends were 7 bases for V and 6 bases for J; bases not matched to a gene: 3. In germline, CDR1 is GTSNPN, CDR2 SVGIG (reference sequence). The CDR3 is 11 amino acids. CDR3 sequence (DNA): TGTGCCTTTGGGACAGGGGTCGAGCAGTACTTC. As protein: CAFGTGVEQYF.

The rearrangement joins TRBV27 to TRBJ1-2; 12 nucleotides agree with TRBD1. V lost 3 bases, J lost 8 bases, and 7 bases stayed unmatched. Germline V lookup: CDR1 MNHEY, CDR2 SMNVEV (reference sequence). This CDR3 is built from 15 residues. In nucleotides, the CDR3 is TGTGCCAGCAGTTTCGGGTGGGACAGGGGGCCCGGCTACACCTTC. This sequence encodes CASSFGWDRGPGYTF.

The chain links TRBV7-3 to TRBJ2-3; possible D gene TRBD2, 5 bases. Trimming took off 5 bases at V and 2 bases at J, with 14 bases between the two ends. Per the germline V gene, CDR1 is SGHTA and CDR2 is FQGTGA. There are 15 residues in the CDR3. The CDR3 loop reads CASSPRGPNTDTQYF. DNA for the CDR3: TGTGCCAGCAGCCCTCGAGGGCCTAACACAGATACGCAGTATTTT.

V and J are TRBV7-2 and TRBJ2-1; a weak D match, TRBD2 (5 bases). Trimming took 1 base from V and 4 from J, leaving 11 bases between them. CDR1 is SGHTA, CDR2 FQGNSA, per germline. There are 15 residues in the CDR3. In nucleotides, the CDR3 is TGTGCCAGCAGCTTAGTTTCGGGGTCTTACAATGAGCAGTTCTTC. This sequence encodes CASSLVSGSYNEQFF.

The table lists this clone with a count of one. This chain connects TRBV21-1 to TRBJ2-7; the DNA was not used to check the table's D call, TRBD2. TRBV21-1 is a known pseudogene. The CDR3 extends over 17 amino acids. The CDR3 loop is CASIRKCGAGLRYEQYF. Here the CDR3 DNA reads TGTGCCAGCATCAGAAAGTGTGGAGCGGGGCTCCGGTACGAGCAGTACTTC.

CDR3 amino acids: CASSTDRASTDTQYF. For the CDR3, the DNA is TGTGCCAGCAGCACGGACAGGGCTAGCACAGATACGCAGTATTTT. The chain links TRBV6-5 to TRBJ2-3, with 8 bases aligning to TRBD1. Germline lookup yields CDR1 MNHEY and CDR2 SVGAGI. V lost 6 bases, J lost 0 bases, and 5 bases stayed unmatched. The CDR3 runs 15 residues.

The V and J genes are TRBV18 and TRBJ1-2; D unclear. V gave up 2 bases and J gave up 1 base, with 8 bases separating them. Germline V gene lookup returns CDR1 KGHSH and CDR2 LQKENI. The length of the CDR3 is 14 residues. CDR3 sequence reads: CASSPGRDNYGYTF. CDR3 coding DNA: TGTGCCAGCTCACCAGGGAGAGATAACTATGGCTACACCTTC.